The rows below give T cell receptor beta chains drawn from one sample of a study of blood T cell repertoires in COVID-19. TCRdb's table, derived via immunoSEQ multiplex PCR, lists solely in-frame clones and lacks some. This table has roughly 100,000 clones, 80% to 90% appearing once. Sequences were obtained from peripheral blood. The receptor set was obtained from a human donor in a cohort sampled during active COVID-19. The CDR3 runs from the conserved cysteine through the conserved F or W. D genes are given only for firm matches. Part of the rows lack a size; the others show once, few, many or a class for expanded clones.

abundance	v_gene	j_gene	d_gene	CDR3nt	CDR3aa
NA	TRBV24-1	TRBJ2-1	TRBD2	TGTGCCACCAGTGACCCCAGTGGGACTAGCGGGAGGGTAGCCTACAATGAGCAGTTCTTC	CATSDPSGTSGRVAYNEQFF
NA	TRBV7-2	TRBJ2-7	TRBD2	TGTGCCACCAGCCTCGAGGGACTAGTCCTTAGCTTC	CATSLEGLVLSF
NA	TRBV6-5	TRBJ2-1	NA	TGTGCCAGCAGTCAGTTTGGGAGGCGCGGTGAGCAGTTCTTC	CASSQFGRRGEQFF
NA	TRBV28	TRBJ1-3	NA	TGTGCCAGCAGACCAGGGATCTCTGGAAACACCATATATTTT	CASRPGISGNTIYF
NA	TRBV7-2	TRBJ2-7	NA	TGTGCCAGCGGAGGGGGGGCCTACGAGCAGTACTTC	CASGGGAYEQYF
NA	TRBV6-5	TRBJ1-2	NA	TGTGCCATCCGTCGTCGAGCAGGTGGCTACACCTTC	CAIRRRAGGYTF
NA	TRBV5-1	TRBJ2-6	NA	TGCGCCAGCAGCTTGGCGGGGTTGGGACAATTCGCCTCTGGGGCCAACGTCCTGACTTTC	CASSLAGLGQFASGANVLTF
NA	TRBV3-1/TRBV3-2	TRBJ2-1	NA	TGTGCCAGCAGCCCCGGTCCCGGGGATCCTTCCTACAATGAGCAGTTCTTC	CASSPGPGDPSYNEQFF
NA	TRBV6-5	TRBJ1-6	NA	TGTGCCAGCAGTTACTCGGCAGGGGTAAATTCACCCCTCCACTTT	CASSYSAGVNSPLHF
NA	TRBV7-2	TRBJ2-7	NA	TGTGCCAGCAGCGTAGTCAGCGTGGACGAGCAGTACTTC	CASSVVSVDEQYF
NA	TRBV2	TRBJ2-4	NA	TGTGCCAGCAGTACAGAGATTCAGTACTTC	CASSTEIQYF
once	TRBV9	TRBJ2-7	TRBD1	TGTGCCAGCAGCGCCGGGACAGGTGATGAGCAGTACTTC	CASSAGTGDEQYF
NA	TRBV11-2	TRBJ2-1	TRBD2	TGTGCCAGCAGCTGGCCCCCCGGGATGGGGCGGGAGGGCCTTCAGTTCTTC	CASSWPPGMGREGLQFF
NA	TRBV5-5	TRBJ1-4	TRBD1	TGTGCCAGCAGCGAGAGGACAGGGCTCCTGTTTTTT	CASSERTGLLFF
NA	TRBV6-6	TRBJ1-6	NA	TGTGCCAGCGGACAGAGCTCCTATAATTCACCCCTCCACTTT	CASGQSSYNSPLHF
NA	TRBV10-3	TRBJ1-6	NA	TGTGCCATCAGTGGGGCAGAGAATTCACCCCTCCACTTT	CAISGAENSPLHF
once	TRBV12-3/TRBV12-4	TRBJ2-7	NA	TGTGCCAGCACCAATGCGCTCGAGCAGTACTTC	CASTNALEQYF
NA	TRBV6-6	TRBJ2-3	TRBD1	TGTGCCATCAGAACCCGGGACAGAGGCACAGATACGCAGTATTTT	CAIRTRDRGTDTQYF
NA	TRBV19	TRBJ2-7	TRBD2	TGTGCCAGTAGTATCGGACTAGCGGGAGTCGAGCAGTACTTC	CASSIGLAGVEQYF
NA	TRBV21-1	TRBJ1-5	NA	TGTGCCAGCAGCACACGAAACCGAATCAGGGGAAAAAAACAGCCCCAGCATTTT	CASSTRNRIRGKKQPQHF
NA	TRBV3-1/TRBV3-2	TRBJ2-5	NA	TGTGCCAGCAGCCAAGATTGGGGACACCAGACCCAGTACTTC	CASSQDWGHQTQYF
NA	TRBV6-2/TRBV6-3	TRBJ2-5	TRBD2	TGTGCCAGCAGTAGGACTAGCGTCACCCAAGAGACCCAGTACTTC	CASSRTSVTQETQYF
NA	TRBV15	TRBJ2-1	NA	TGTGCCACCAGCAGATCAGGGGGGGAGCAGTTCTTC	CATSRSGGEQFF
once	TRBV27	TRBJ1-2	TRBD1	TGTGCCAGCAGTGCTGGACAGGGATACTATGGCTACACCTTC	CASSAGQGYYGYTF
NA	TRBV7-9	TRBJ1-1	TRBD1	TGTGCCAGCAGCTCTTGGGACAGGGACGGCACTGAAGCTTTCTTT	CASSSWDRDGTEAFF
NA	TRBV5-1	TRBJ2-1	NA	TGCGCCAGCAGCTTCGGGACTCCCCAAGTCGGAAACAATGAGCAGTTCTTC	CASSFGTPQVGNNEQFF
NA	TRBV4-1	TRBJ2-7	NA	TGCGCCAGCAGCCGCCTCGGACAGAATTCCTACGAGCAGTACTTC	CASSRLGQNSYEQYF
NA	TRBV3-1/TRBV3-2	TRBJ2-7	TRBD2	TGTGCCAGCAGCCATGTAGCGGGAGGGCCCGGATTCGAGCAGTACTTC	CASSHVAGGPGFEQYF